This TCR beta chain was captured by sequencing in a study of cytomegalovirus exposure and HLA in healthy donors. As for the study in general: Across some 400 genotyped donors, 81% landed in the Caucasian-associated ancestry cluster.

Despite likely unrecorded immune exposures, the donors were nominally healthy at the time of sampling. Study observations and caveats: Published work reported that the classifier diagnosed cytomegalovirus status with high specificity and sensitivity. Excluded: some indistinguishable V segments such as TRBV6-2 and TRBV6-3.

Germline-derived CDR1 and CDR2 are SGHDT and YYEEEE. V dropped 4 bases and J dropped 10 bases, with 17 bases sitting between them. The CDR3 has 14 residues. As concerns this clone: Its antigen is as yet unknown.

Use of 60 Vbeta and 13 Jbeta primers characterized the PCR. The table came from immunoSEQ multiplex PCR; TCRdb's copy has only in-frame clones and leaves some out. The top ten clones hold under 2.5% of a sample with 150,000 to 200,000 clones, around four fifths of them seen once. The sequencing sample was made of PBMCs. The sequence came from a female donor in good health and CMV-seronegative. The chain is built from TRBV5-6 and TRBJ1-4; a possible D gene is TRBD1 (6 bases). As DNA, the CDR3 is TGTGCCAGCAGCGCCACAGGGTCCAACGGAAAACTGTTTTTT. Its translation: CASSATGSNGKLFF. Together with reference TRBV5-6 and TRBJ1-4, the CDR3 gives the full variable domain: DAGVTQSPTHLIKTRGQQVTLRCSPKSGHDTVSWYQQALGQGPQFIFQYYEEEERQRGNFPDRFSGHQFPNYSSELNVNALLLGDSALYLCASSATGSNGKLFFGSGTQLSVL.